The rows below give T cell receptor beta chains drawn from one sample of a study of identical twins. Using its own MiXCR run on the 5' RACE reads, TCRdb lists one record per CDR3 protein. The sample contains fewer than 450,000 distinct CDR3 sequences, roughly 9% of which appear only once. Input material: naive T cells sorted from blood. The receptors derive from a woman between 50 and 59 years old in good health. CDR3s include the opening cysteine and the closing phenylalanine or tryptophan. A D gene is named only where the DNA matches it firmly. Clone size is stated in some rows and not others, as once, few, many or a class when expanded.

d_call clone_size j_call v_call cdr3_aa cdr3_nt
NA many TRBJ1-1 TRBV18 CASSPYPSNTEAFF TGTGCCAGCTCACCGTACCCATCGAACACTGAAGCTTTCTTT
NA many TRBJ2-5 TRBV6-5 CASSRGLWETQYF TGCGCCAGCAGCCGGGGACTTTGGGAGACCCAGTACTTC
NA NA TRBJ2-1 TRBV10-1 CASSELVARPDSYNEQFF TGCGCCAGCAGTGAGCTCGTGGCCAGACCGGACTCCTACAATGAGCAGTTCTTC
TRBD1 many TRBJ2-5 TRBV10-3 CAISDGDRQETQYF TGTGCCATCAGTGACGGGGACAGACAAGAGACCCAGTACTTC
TRBD1 NA TRBJ2-4 TRBV20-1 CSARDPGTGATKNIQYF TGCAGTGCTAGAGACCCCGGGACAGGGGCAACCAAAAACATTCAGTACTTC
TRBD1 many TRBJ1-2 TRBV5-1 CASSSPRQGRYDGYTF TGCGCCAGCAGCTCCCCCAGACAGGGGAGATACGATGGCTACACCTTC
NA many TRBJ1-1 TRBV5-1 CASSPPLDTEAFF TGCGCCAGCAGCCCACCTTTGGACACTGAAGCTTTCTTT
NA few TRBJ2-2 TRBV12-3/TRBV12-4 CASSLGRGGTGELFF TGTGCCAGCAGTTTAGGGAGAGGGGGCACCGGGGAGCTGTTTTTT
TRBD1 many TRBJ1-2 TRBV6-2/TRBV6-3 CASRPTGTGYGYTF TGTGCCAGCAGACCGACCGGGACAGGGTACGGCTACACCTTC
TRBD2 few TRBJ2-1 TRBV5-1 CASSLKTSGGSEQFF TGCGCCAGCAGCTTGAAAACTAGCGGGGGGAGTGAGCAGTTCTTC
NA NA TRBJ1-2 TRBV7-9 CASSEGPRGYTF TGTGCCAGCAGCGAAGGACCACGAGGCTACACCTTC
NA many TRBJ2-1 TRBV7-8 CASSRPDRNEQFF TGTGCCAGCAGCAGACCCGACAGAAATGAGCAGTTCTTC
TRBD2 many TRBJ2-2 TRBV24-1 CATSGGLASNTGELFF TGTGCCACCAGTGGGGGACTAGCGAGCAACACCGGGGAGCTGTTTTTT
NA NA TRBJ2-1 TRBV18 CASSPGIESNEQFF TGTGCCAGCTCACCGGGCATTGAGAGCAATGAGCAGTTCTTC
NA NA TRBJ2-5 TRBV20-1 CSALGADLETQYF TGCAGTGCACTTGGGGCAGATCTGGAGACCCAGTACTTC
NA few TRBJ2-1 TRBV15 CATSRDPPRIEQFF TGTGCCACCAGCAGAGATCCGCCGCGGATTGAGCAGTTCTTC
NA NA TRBJ2-1 TRBV27 CASSLQGGGPSGPYNEQFF TGTGCCAGCAGTCTACAGGGGGGAGGCCCTAGCGGTCCCTACAATGAGCAGTTCTTC
NA NA TRBJ2-7 TRBV12-3/TRBV12-4 CASGNRGGPYEQYF TGTGCCAGCGGGAACAGGGGGGGCCCCTACGAGCAGTACTTC
TRBD1 many TRBJ1-2 TRBV5-1 CASSLGTGGYGYTF TGTGCCAGCAGTTTAGGGACAGGGGGGTATGGCTACACCTTC
NA many TRBJ1-2 TRBV6-1 CASSEAVGLWGYTF TGTGCCAGCAGTGAAGCGGTAGGGCTGTGGGGCTACACCTTC